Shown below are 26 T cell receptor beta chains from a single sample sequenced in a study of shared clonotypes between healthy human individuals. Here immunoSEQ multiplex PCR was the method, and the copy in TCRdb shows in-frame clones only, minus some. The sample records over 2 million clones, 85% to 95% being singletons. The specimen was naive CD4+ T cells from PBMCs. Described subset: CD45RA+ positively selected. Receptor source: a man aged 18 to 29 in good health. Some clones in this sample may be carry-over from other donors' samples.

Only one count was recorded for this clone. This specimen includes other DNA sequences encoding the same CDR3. The CDR3 reads CASSYRSGRGTGELFF. The CDR3 region has the DNA TGTGCCAGCAGTTACCGAAGCGGGAGAGGGACCGGGGAGCTGTTTTTT. The chain has TRBV6-5 and TRBJ2-2; 8 bases map to TRBD2. There are 16 residues in the CDR3. V shed 2 bases and J 5 bases; nucleotides not matched to a gene: 7. CDR1 is MNHEY and CDR2 is SVGAGI in the germline V gene.

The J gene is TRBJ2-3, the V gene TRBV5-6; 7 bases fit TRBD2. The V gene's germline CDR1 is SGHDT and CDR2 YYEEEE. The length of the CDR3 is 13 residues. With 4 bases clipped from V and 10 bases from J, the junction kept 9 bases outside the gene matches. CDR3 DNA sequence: TGTGCCAGCAGCGGAGGACTAGTTCAGGCGCAGTATTTT. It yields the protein CASSGGLVQAQYF.

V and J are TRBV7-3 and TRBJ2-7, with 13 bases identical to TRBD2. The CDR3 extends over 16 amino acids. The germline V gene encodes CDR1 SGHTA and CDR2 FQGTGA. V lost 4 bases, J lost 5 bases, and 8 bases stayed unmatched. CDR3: CASSSWTSGSINEQYF. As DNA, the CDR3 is TGTGCCAGCAGCTCCTGGACTAGCGGGAGTATAAACGAGCAGTACTTC.

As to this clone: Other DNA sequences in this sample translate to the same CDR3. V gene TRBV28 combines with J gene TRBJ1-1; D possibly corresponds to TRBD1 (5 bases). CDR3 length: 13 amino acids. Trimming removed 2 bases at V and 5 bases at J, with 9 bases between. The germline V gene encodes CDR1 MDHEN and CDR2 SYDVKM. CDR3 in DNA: TGTGCCAGCAGTTTAACAAGGGGAACTGAAGCTTTCTTT. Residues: CASSLTRGTEAFF. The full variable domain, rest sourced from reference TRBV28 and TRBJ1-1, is DVKVTQSSRYLVKRTGEKVFLECVQDMDHENMFWYRQDPGLGLRLIYFSYDVKMKEKGDIPEGYSVSREKKERFSLILESASTNQTSMYLCASSLTRGTEAFFGQGTRLTVV.

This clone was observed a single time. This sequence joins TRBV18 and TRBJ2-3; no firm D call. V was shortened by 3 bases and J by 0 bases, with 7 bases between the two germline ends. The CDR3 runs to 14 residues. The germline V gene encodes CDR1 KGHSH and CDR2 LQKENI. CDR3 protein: CASSPISSTDTQYF. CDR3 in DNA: TGTGCCAGCTCACCGATCAGCAGCACAGATACGCAGTATTTT.

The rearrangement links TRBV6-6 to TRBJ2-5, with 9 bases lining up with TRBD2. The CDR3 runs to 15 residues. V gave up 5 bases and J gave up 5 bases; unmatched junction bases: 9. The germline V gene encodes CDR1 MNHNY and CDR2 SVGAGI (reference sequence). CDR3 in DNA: TGTGCCAGCAGTCCTGGACTAGCGCGGGGGGAGACCCAGTACTTC. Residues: CASSPGLARGETQYF.

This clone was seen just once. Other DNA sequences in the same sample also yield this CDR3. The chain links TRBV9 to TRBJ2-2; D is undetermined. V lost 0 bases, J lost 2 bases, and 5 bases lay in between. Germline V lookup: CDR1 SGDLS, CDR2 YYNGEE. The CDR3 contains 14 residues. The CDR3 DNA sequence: TGTGCCAGCAGCGTAGCTACCAACACCGGGGAGCTGTTTTTT. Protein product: CASSVATNTGELFF.

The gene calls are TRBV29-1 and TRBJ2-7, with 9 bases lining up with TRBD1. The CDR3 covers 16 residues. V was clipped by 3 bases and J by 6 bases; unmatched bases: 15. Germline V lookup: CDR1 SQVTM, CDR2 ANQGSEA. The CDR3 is CSVDLRSGQGRREQYF. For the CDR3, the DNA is TGCAGCGTTGATCTACGATCGGGACAGGGTCGACGCGAGCAGTACTTC.

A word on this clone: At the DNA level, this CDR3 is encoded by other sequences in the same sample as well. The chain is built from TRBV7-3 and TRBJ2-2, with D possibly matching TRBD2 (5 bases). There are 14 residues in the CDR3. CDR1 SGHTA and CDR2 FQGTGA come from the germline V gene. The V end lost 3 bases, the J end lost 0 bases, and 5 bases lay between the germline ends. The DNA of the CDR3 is TGTGCCAGCAGCTTTAGCGCGAACACCGGGGAGCTGTTTTTT. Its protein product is CASSFSANTGELFF. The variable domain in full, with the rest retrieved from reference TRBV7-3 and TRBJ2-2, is GAGVSQTPSNKVTEKGKYVELRCDPISGHTALYWYRQSLGQGPEFLIYFQGTGAADDSGLPNDRFFAVRPEGSVSTLKIQRTERGDSAVYLCASSFSANTGELFFGEGSRLTVL.

The CDR3 nucleotides are TGTGCCAGCAGCCCAAGACAGGATGGATCACCCCTCCACTTT. It yields the protein CASSPRQDGSPLHF. The chain uses TRBV7-2 and TRBJ1-6, with D tentatively TRBD1 (6 bases). Germline CDR1 reads SGHTA; CDR2 reads FQGNSA. This CDR3 has 14 amino acids. V lost 5 bases to trimming and J lost 10 bases, with 15 bases between them. The whole variable domain, filled in from reference TRBV7-2 and TRBJ1-6, reads GAGVSQSPSNKVTEKGKDVELRCDPISGHTALYWYRQSLGQGLEFLIYFQGNSAPDKSGLPSDRFSAERTGGSVSTLTIQRTQQEDSAVYLCASSPRQDGSPLHFGNGTRLTVT.

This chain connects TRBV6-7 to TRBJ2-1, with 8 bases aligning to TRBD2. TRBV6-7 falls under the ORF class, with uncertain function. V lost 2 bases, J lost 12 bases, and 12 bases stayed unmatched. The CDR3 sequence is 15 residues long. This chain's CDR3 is CASSYPQGLAAWQFF. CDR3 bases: TGTGCCAGCAGTTACCCACAAGGACTAGCTGCATGGCAGTTCTTC.

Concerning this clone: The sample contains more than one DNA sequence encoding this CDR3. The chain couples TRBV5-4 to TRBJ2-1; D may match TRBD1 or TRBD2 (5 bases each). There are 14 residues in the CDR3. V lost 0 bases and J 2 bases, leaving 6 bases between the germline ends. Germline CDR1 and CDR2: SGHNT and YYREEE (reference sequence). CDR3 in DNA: TGTGCCAGCAGCTTGGGGGGACCCTACAATGAGCAGTTCTTC. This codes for CASSLGGPYNEQFF.

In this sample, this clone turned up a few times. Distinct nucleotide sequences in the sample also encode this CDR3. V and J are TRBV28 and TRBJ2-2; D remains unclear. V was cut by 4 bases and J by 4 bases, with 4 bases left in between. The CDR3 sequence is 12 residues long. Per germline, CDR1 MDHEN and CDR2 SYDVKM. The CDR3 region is CASSSLTGELFF. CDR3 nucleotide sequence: TGTGCCAGCAGTTCACTCACCGGGGAGCTGTTTTTT.

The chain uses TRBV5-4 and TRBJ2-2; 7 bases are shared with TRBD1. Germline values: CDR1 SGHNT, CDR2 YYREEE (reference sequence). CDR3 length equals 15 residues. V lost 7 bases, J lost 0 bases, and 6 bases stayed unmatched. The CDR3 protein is CASGKGGSNTGELFF. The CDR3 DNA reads TGTGCCAGCGGAAAAGGGGGCTCGAACACCGGGGAGCTGTTTTTT.

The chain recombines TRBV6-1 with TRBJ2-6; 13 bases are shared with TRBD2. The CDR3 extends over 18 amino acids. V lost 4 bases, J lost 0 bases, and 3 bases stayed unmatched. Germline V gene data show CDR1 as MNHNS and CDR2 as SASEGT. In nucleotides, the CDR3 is TGTGCCAGCAGTGGCACTAGCGGGAGGGTCTCTGGGGCCAACGTCCTGACTTTC. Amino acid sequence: CASSGTSGRVSGANVLTF.

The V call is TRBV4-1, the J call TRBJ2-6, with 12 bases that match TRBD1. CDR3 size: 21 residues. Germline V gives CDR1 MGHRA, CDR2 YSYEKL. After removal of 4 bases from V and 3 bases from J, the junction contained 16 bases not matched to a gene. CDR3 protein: CASSLHPGGGTGGLGANVLTF. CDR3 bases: TGCGCCAGCAGCCTCCACCCCGGGGGGGGGACAGGGGGCCTTGGGGCCAACGTCCTGACTTTC.

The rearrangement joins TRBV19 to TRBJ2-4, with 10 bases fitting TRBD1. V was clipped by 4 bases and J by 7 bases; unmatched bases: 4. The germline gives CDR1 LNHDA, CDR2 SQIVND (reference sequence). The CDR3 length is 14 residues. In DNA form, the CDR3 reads TGTGCCAGTAGTACGACAGGGGGCTTGAACATTCAGTACTTC. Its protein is CASSTTGGLNIQYF.

In nucleotides, the CDR3 is TGTGCCAGCAGGCGACTAGCGGGGGATTTCCCGGGCGATGAGCAGTTCTTC. Amino acids: CASRRLAGDFPGDEQFF. The V gene is TRBV28, the J gene TRBJ2-1, with 12 bases matching TRBD2. The germline CDR1 and CDR2 sequences are MDHEN and SYDVKM. There are 17 residues in the CDR3. Trimming removed 6 bases from V and 8 bases from J; junction bases left unmatched: 14.

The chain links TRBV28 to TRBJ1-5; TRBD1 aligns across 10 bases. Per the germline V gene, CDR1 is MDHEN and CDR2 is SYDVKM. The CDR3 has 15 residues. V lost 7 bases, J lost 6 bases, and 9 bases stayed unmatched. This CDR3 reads CASTKPGQGIQPQHF. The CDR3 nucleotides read TGTGCCAGCACCAAGCCGGGACAGGGGATTCAGCCCCAGCATTTT.

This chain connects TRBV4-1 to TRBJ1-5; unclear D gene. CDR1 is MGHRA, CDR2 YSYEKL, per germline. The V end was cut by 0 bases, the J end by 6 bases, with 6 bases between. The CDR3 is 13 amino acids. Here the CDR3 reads CASSQDKGQPQHF. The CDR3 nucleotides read TGCGCCAGCAGCCAAGATAAGGGTCAGCCCCAGCATTTT.

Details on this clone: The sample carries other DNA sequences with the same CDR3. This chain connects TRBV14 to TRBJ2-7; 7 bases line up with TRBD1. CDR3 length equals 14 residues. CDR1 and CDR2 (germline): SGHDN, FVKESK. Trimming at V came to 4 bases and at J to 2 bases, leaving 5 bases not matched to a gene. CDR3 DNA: TGTGCCAGCAGCCCAGGGGGAGCCACCTACGAGCAGTACTTC. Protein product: CASSPGGATYEQYF.

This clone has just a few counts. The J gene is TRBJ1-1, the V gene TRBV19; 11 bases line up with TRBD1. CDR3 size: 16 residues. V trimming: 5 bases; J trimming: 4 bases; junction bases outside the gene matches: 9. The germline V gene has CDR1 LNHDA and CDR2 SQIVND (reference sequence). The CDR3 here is CASSLTTGTGGTEAFF. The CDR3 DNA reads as TGTGCCAGTAGTCTCACGACCGGGACAGGGGGCACTGAAGCTTTCTTT.

The CDR3 spells CATIRAGKNEQFF. CDR3 DNA sequence: TGTGCCACCATTAGGGCAGGGAAGAATGAGCAGTTCTTC. The V gene is TRBV6-6, the J gene TRBJ2-1; the D gene is possibly TRBD1 (5 bases). The V gene's germline CDR1 is MNHNY and CDR2 SVGAGI (reference sequence). CDR3 length: 13 residues. V lost 10 bases to trimming and J lost 7 bases, with 17 bases between them.

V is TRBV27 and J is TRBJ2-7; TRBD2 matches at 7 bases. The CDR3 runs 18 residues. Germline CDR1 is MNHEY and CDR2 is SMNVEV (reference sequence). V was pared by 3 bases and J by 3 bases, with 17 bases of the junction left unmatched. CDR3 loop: CASSFLPQGAGVFYEQYF. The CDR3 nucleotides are TGTGCCAGCAGTTTTTTGCCCCAGGGTGCGGGAGTTTTCTACGAGCAGTACTTC.

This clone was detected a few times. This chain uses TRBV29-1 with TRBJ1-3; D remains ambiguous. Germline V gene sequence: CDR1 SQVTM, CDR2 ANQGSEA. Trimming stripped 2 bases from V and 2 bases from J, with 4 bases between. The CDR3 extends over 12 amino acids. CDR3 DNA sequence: TGCAGCGTTGAAAACGCTGGAAACACCATATATTTT. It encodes CSVENAGNTIYF.

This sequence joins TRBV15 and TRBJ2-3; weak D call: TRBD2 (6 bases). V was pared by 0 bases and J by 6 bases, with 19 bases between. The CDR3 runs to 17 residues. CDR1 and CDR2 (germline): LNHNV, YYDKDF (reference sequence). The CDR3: CATSRDQGTYAVDTQYF. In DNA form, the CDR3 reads TGTGCCACCAGCAGAGATCAAGGGACTTACGCAGTGGATACGCAGTATTTT.